Sequencing of this TCR beta chain was carried out in a study of Ad26.COV2.S vaccination and SARS-CoV-2 variants. Findings and limits, study-wide: Among vaccine recipients, spike-specific TCR breadth exceeded that of placebo recipients.

The assay was immunoSEQ multiplex PCR, and TCRdb's table has in-frame clones only and misses some. Of fewer than 900,000 clones listed, 70% to 90% are singletons. Turning to this clone: Its antigen is not known. Other DNA sequences in this specimen translate into the identical CDR3.

Treatment defined: roughly 20 received Ad26.COV2.S at low or high dose, single or two shots; a few received placebo; per-sample allocation not given. Sampling took place 63 days after the first vaccine or placebo injection. The germline V gene encodes CDR1 SGHRS and CDR2 YFSETQ. Trimming took off 0 bases at V and 8 bases at J, with 11 bases between the two ends. The CDR3 runs to 14 residues. V is TRBV5-1 and J is TRBJ1-4, with a tentative D call TRBD1 (5 bases). Specimen: peripheral blood, collected in a trial of Ad26.COV2.S vaccine versus placebo. The TCR originated in a person aged 18-60 years who received the Ad26.COV2.S COVID-19 vaccine or a placebo. The DNA of the CDR3 is TGCGCCAGCAGCTTGGCCGGGGGAGGGGAAAAACTGTTTTTT. Translation: CASSLAGGGEKLFF.